This T cell receptor (beta chain) was documented in a study of OX40 agonist ivuxolimab in advanced cancers. Study overall: The drug used for patients, ivuxolimab, was an agonistic anti-OX40 (CD134) antibody. The eligibility criteria allowed prior anti-PD-1, anti-PD-L1 or anti-CTLA-4 therapy, and around 40% had some.

The method was immunoSEQ multiplex PCR; TCRdb's version includes in-frame clones alone and lacks a portion of them. This table has about 100,000 clones, less than 85% appearing once. The CDR3 length is 14 residues. V dropped 3 bases and J dropped 5 bases, with 14 bases sitting between them. Germline values: CDR1 MGHRA, CDR2 YSYEKL. The sample in question was CD4+ or CD8+ T cells sorted from blood, obtained in a trial of the OX40 agonist ivuxolimab. The clonotype comes from an adult with an advanced solid tumor such as melanoma, head and neck, liver or kidney cancer. This chain links TRBV4-1 with TRBJ2-7, with D uncertain. The CDR3 here is CASSHTEQDHEQYF. The CDR3 coding sequence is TGCGCCAGCAGCCACACGGAGCAGGACCACGAGCAGTACTTC.